The clone carrying this T cell receptor (beta chain) was detected ten times or more. Its antigen is unknown. Through a sample-barcoded 5' primer and a J-beta primer mix, a second PCR was run for roughly 6 to 12 cycles. TCRdb re-analysed the 5' RACE reads in MiXCR, keeping a single row per CDR3 protein. The table records under 850,000 distinct CDR3 sequences, 30% to 45% of them present only once. This specimen belongs to a study of blood T cells in healthy people across ages. The CDR3 totals 16 residues. Germline trimming cut 2 bases from V and 4 bases from J; bases unmatched to any gene: 7. Study-wide results and caveats: When set beside aged donors, long-lived donors presented more naive CD4+ cells and higher diversity.

The chain carries TRBV12-3 or TRBV12-4 and TRBJ1-2, with TRBD1 matching over 10 bases. What was sequenced was blood. The sequence came from a man younger than 35 in good health. The CDR3 region has the DNA TGTGCCAGCAGTTTAACCCCGGACAGGGGGATCTATGGCTACACCTTC. Protein: CASSLTPDRGIYGYTF.